These T cell receptor beta chains were read from a single sample in a study of shared clonotypes between healthy human individuals. Profiled with immunoSEQ multiplex PCR; TCRdb holds only in-frame clones, not every one. The sample gives nearly 1,000,000 clones, roughly 72% of which show up once; about 1.5% is in the top ten. The sequencing input was memory CD4+ T cells sorted from blood. These receptors all come from a man aged 18 to 29 in good health. Both conserved end residues are part of each CDR3. The D gene is left open where the match is weak. Only part of the rows carry a size: once, few, many, or a class if the clone is expanded.

CDR3 DNA,CDR3 protein,clone size,J gene,D gene,V gene,CDR3 length
TGTGCCAGCGGCCTCGGGACAGCGTACAATGAGCAGTTCTTC,CASGLGTAYNEQFF,.,TRBJ2-1,TRBD1,TRBV7-2,14
TGTGCCAGCAGCTTGGGATCAGGTGGGAGCAATCAGCCCCAGCATTTT,CASSLGSGGSNQPQHF,.,TRBJ1-5,.,TRBV5-8,16
TGTGCCAGCAGCCGAGGAAGGACTTCAGATATAGGCACAGATACGCAGTATTTT,CASSRGRTSDIGTDTQYF,.,TRBJ2-3,.,TRBV13,18
TGCAGCGGTGGACAGGGTGTAGGCGAGCAGTACTTC,CSGGQGVGEQYF,.,TRBJ2-7,TRBD1,TRBV29-1,12
TGCGCCAGCAGTGCCGGGACAGCGAACACTGAAGCTTTCTTT,CASSAGTANTEAFF,few,TRBJ1-1,TRBD1,TRBV10-1,14
TGTGCCAGCAGCTCGAGCTACGAGCAGTACTTC,CASSSSYEQYF,.,TRBJ2-7,.,TRBV11-2,11
TGCGCCAGCAGTCAATCGTTGTCTAGCGGGGGGCGGACAGATACGCAGTATTTT,CASSQSLSSGGRTDTQYF,many,TRBJ2-3,TRBD2,TRBV23-1,18
TGTGCCATCAGTGAAGCGGATACGCAGTATTTT,CAISEADTQYF,.,TRBJ2-3,.,TRBV10-3,11
TGCGCCAGCAGCTTGGGACAGTCGGTAGAGACCCAGTACTTC,CASSLGQSVETQYF,.,TRBJ2-5,.,TRBV5-1,14
TGTGCCAGCACCATCGCGGGTTCTCACGAGCAGTACTTC,CASTIAGSHEQYF,.,TRBJ2-7,.,TRBV6-5,13
TGTGCCTGGAGTCCCTCGTGGGAGACCCAGTACTTC,CAWSPSWETQYF,.,TRBJ2-5,.,TRBV30,12
TGTGCCAGCAGTCCCATCGGGGGCGCGTCTTCTGGAAACACCATATATTTT,CASSPIGGASSGNTIYF,.,TRBJ1-3,.,TRBV2,17
TGTGCCAGTAGTAACGACGGTTACGAGCAGTACTTC,CASSNDGYEQYF,.,TRBJ2-7,.,TRBV19,12
TGTGCCAGCAGCTCGGGACTAGCGGGGGCAGATACGCAGTATTTT,CASSSGLAGADTQYF,.,TRBJ2-3,TRBD2,TRBV7-8,15
TGCAGCGTCCGTGGGACTAGCGGGGAGACCCTCTACAATGAGCAGTTCTTC,CSVRGTSGETLYNEQFF,.,TRBJ2-1,TRBD2,TRBV29-1,17
TGCGCCAGCAGCTTCGACGGCTTAAACATTCAGTACTTC,CASSFDGLNIQYF,.,TRBJ2-4,.,TRBV5-1,13
TGTGCCAGCAGCTTTGGAATGGAGCCCCAGCATTTT,CASSFGMEPQHF,.,TRBJ1-5,.,TRBV7-9,12
TGTGCCAGCAAACCTACCACTGAAGCTTTCTTT,CASKPTTEAFF,.,TRBJ1-1,.,TRBV7-9,11
TGCGCCAGCAGCCCCGGACGGGGGTCGTTGGAGAATCAGCCCCAGCATTTT,CASSPGRGSLENQPQHF,once,TRBJ1-5,.,TRBV5-1,17
TGTGCCAGCAGGGCTAGGACGGAAGCTAACTATGGCTACACCTTC,CASRARTEANYGYTF,.,TRBJ1-2,.,TRBV2,15
TGTGCCAGCAGAGACCCGAACACCGGGGAGCTGTTTTTT,CASRDPNTGELFF,.,TRBJ2-2,.,TRBV6-5,13
TGTGCCAGCAGCTTAAGGTCCCCCAACAATGAGCAGTTCTTC,CASSLRSPNNEQFF,.,TRBJ2-1,.,TRBV7-9,14